Below, 25 T cell receptor beta chains from the same sample are listed, as sequenced in a study of T cell changes during pregnancy in multiple sclerosis. Produced via immunoSEQ multiplex PCR; TCRdb's table is partial and in-frame only. This sample has tens of thousands of clones, with about 92% found just once. The material sequenced was peripheral blood. The receptors stem from a female donor with multiple sclerosis, enrolled in a pregnancy study.

The gene calls are TRBV10-1 and TRBJ2-1; TRBD2 matches at 11 bases. The CDR3 covers 18 residues. The ends lost 4 bases at V and 4 bases at J; junction bases unmatched: 12. Germline V lookup: CDR1 WNHNN, CDR2 SYGVQD (reference sequence). CDR3 in amino acids: CASSGKTSGESRYNEQFF. The CDR3 DNA reads as TGCGCCAGCAGTGGCAAGACTAGCGGGGAGAGTAGATACAATGAGCAGTTCTTC.

The chain combines TRBV7-2 with TRBJ2-7; 12 nucleotides agree with TRBD1. The ends lost 4 bases at V and 5 bases at J; junction bases unmatched: 6. Germline loops: CDR1 SGHTA, CDR2 FQGNSA. The CDR3 is 15 residues long. The CDR3 nucleotides are TGTGCCAGCAGCTATCCGGGACAGGGGGCAAACGAGCAGTACTTC. It is translated as CASSYPGQGANEQYF.

The CDR3 is CASSQGLAGGPLQETQYF. For the CDR3, the DNA is TGCGCCAGCAGCCAAGGGCTAGCGGGAGGGCCACTGCAAGAGACCCAGTACTTC. The chain employs TRBV4-1 and TRBJ2-5; 12 nucleotides agree with TRBD2. The CDR3 extends over 18 amino acids. V was pared by 1 base and J by 2 bases, with 8 bases of the junction left unmatched. Germline V gene lookup returns CDR1 MGHRA and CDR2 YSYEKL.

The V call is TRBV7-3, the J call TRBJ2-3, with TRBD1 matching over 8 bases. The CDR3 consists of 15 residues. The V gene end was trimmed by 1 base and the J gene end by 5 bases; junction bases not matched to a gene: 5. Germline V gene lookup returns CDR1 SGHTA and CDR2 FQGTGA. This CDR3 is CASSLMAGQVDTQYF. The DNA of the CDR3 is TGTGCCAGCAGCTTAATGGCGGGACAGGTAGATACGCAGTATTTT.

This chain connects TRBV25-1 to TRBJ1-2; D call uncertain. This CDR3 is 16 amino acids long. The V end lost 3 bases, the J end lost 8 bases, and 22 bases lay between the germline ends. Germline V CDR1 and CDR2: MGHDK, SYGVNS. The CDR3 loop reads CASSDESGEAFRGYTF. The DNA of the CDR3 is TGTGCCAGCAGTGATGAATCCGGGGAGGCCTTCCGGGGCTACACCTTC.

The chain recombines TRBV19 with TRBJ2-1; D is possibly TRBD2 (6 bases). Germline V lookup: CDR1 LNHDA, CDR2 SQIVND (reference sequence). This CDR3 contains 13 residues. V was cut by 10 bases and J by 5 bases, with 15 bases left in between. The DNA of the CDR3 is TGTGCCACCACGACTAGTTTCGACAATGAGCAGTTCTTC. Amino acids: CATTTSFDNEQFF.

The chain carries TRBV6-5 and TRBJ2-2; D gene uncertain. The germline V and J ends were trimmed by 6 bases and 6 bases, with 17 bases remaining between them. This CDR3 spans 15 amino acids. CDR1 is MNHEY, CDR2 SVGAGI, per germline. The CDR3 protein is CASRRRERGPGELFF. The CDR3 bases are TGTGCCAGCAGAAGACGCGAGCGAGGTCCCGGGGAGCTGTTTTTT.

The chain has TRBV9 and TRBJ2-5; possible D gene TRBD2, 5 bases. The CDR3 runs 14 residues. Trimming pared 1 base from V and 5 bases from J, leaving 12 bases between. The germline gives CDR1 SGDLS, CDR2 YYNGEE. This chain's CDR3 is CASSVTGMWETQYF. In nucleotides, the CDR3 is TGTGCCAGCAGCGTAACGGGAATGTGGGAGACCCAGTACTTC.

This clone is a singleton in its sample. The V and J genes are TRBV30 and TRBJ1-2; D gene unclear. Germline V gene lookup returns CDR1 GTSNPN and CDR2 SVGIG (reference sequence). V lost 3 bases and J lost 2, with 13 bases in between. This CDR3 has 14 residues. The CDR3 is CAWSRPGLNYGYTF. The CDR3 DNA reads as TGTGCCTGGAGCCGTCCGGGGTTAAACTATGGCTACACCTTC.

V usage is TRBV2 and J usage is TRBJ2-7; the D is unclear. V shed 7 bases and J shed 1 base, with 11 bases lying between them. The CDR3 totals 13 residues. Germline V lookup: CDR1 SNHLY, CDR2 FYNNEI. This chain's CDR3 is CASIRRNSYEQYF. Here the CDR3 DNA reads TGTGCCAGCATTCGGCGGAATTCCTACGAGCAGTACTTC.

V is TRBV7-3 and J is TRBJ2-5; D is undetermined. The germline V gene encodes CDR1 SGHTA and CDR2 FQGTGA. Trimming stripped 5 bases from V and 1 base from J, with 2 bases between. The CDR3 extends over 11 amino acids. The CDR3 reads CASSAQETQYF. The CDR3 coding sequence is TGTGCCAGCAGCGCCCAAGAGACCCAGTACTTC.

V is TRBV6-5 and J is TRBJ2-2; D remains ambiguous. Trimming left V 7 bases short and J 7 bases short, with 7 bases between. The CDR3 runs 11 residues. The V gene's germline CDR1 is MNHEY and CDR2 SVGAGI. The CDR3 DNA reads as TGTGCCAGCACTAAATACGGGGAGCTGTTTTTT. Residues: CASTKYGELFF.

The chain couples TRBV6-5 to TRBJ2-2; D not resolved. Trimming took off 5 bases at V and 8 bases at J, with 15 bases between the two ends. The germline gives CDR1 MNHEY, CDR2 SVGAGI. This CDR3 is 14 amino acids long. Written as DNA, the CDR3 is TGTGCCAGCAGTGTGATGGTTGGTAGTGGGGAGCTGTTTTTT. Protein: CASSVMVGSGELFF.

V gene TRBV6-1 combines with J gene TRBJ2-7, with 7 bases identical to TRBD1. CDR3 length: 13 amino acids. V lost 6 bases to trimming and J lost 3 bases; unmatched junction nucleotides: 5. Germline CDR1 and CDR2: MNHNS and SASEGT. The CDR3 DNA reads TGTGCCAGCAGAACAGGGGCGCACTACGAGCAGTACTTC. It codes for CASRTGAHYEQYF.

The chain couples TRBV5-1 to TRBJ2-7; 11 bases are shared with TRBD2. With V trimmed by 2 bases and J by 4 bases, 2 bases remained unmatched. The CDR3 loop spans 14 amino acids. Germline V gene data show CDR1 as SGHRS and CDR2 as YFSETQ. The CDR3 nucleotides are TGCGCCAGCAGCTTTGGGACTAGCGGATACGAGCAGTACTTC. Translation: CASSFGTSGYEQYF.

This clone was detected once. The rearrangement links TRBV6-1 to TRBJ1-1, with D maybe TRBD1 (5 bases). CDR3 length equals 12 residues. CDR1 is MNHNS, CDR2 SASEGT, per germline. V was trimmed by 10 bases and J by 7 bases, leaving 16 bases between them. CDR3 sequence reads: CATLRVKNEAFF. The CDR3 DNA reads TGTGCCACCCTCAGGGTGAAGAATGAAGCTTTCTTT.

The chain links TRBV27 to TRBJ1-5, with D perhaps TRBD1 (6 bases). V lost 5 bases and J 7 bases, leaving 15 bases between the germline ends. This CDR3 region has 14 residues. The germline CDR1 and CDR2 sequences are MNHEY and SMNVEV (reference sequence). The DNA of the CDR3 is TGTGCCAGCAGTAAAGGGCAGGGGACACAGCCCCAGCATTTT. Translated, it gives CASSKGQGTQPQHF.

In nucleotides, the CDR3 is TGTGCCAGTAGTCCAACTGGGGGCACTGAAGCTTTCTTT. It translates to CASSPTGGTEAFF. The chain uses TRBV19 and TRBJ1-1; a weak D match, TRBD1 (5 bases). The V end lost 5 bases, the J end lost 4 bases, and 11 bases lay between the germline ends. This CDR3 comprises 13 residues. Looked up from germline, CDR1 is LNHDA and CDR2 is SQIVND (reference sequence). Combining the CDR3 with reference TRBV19 and TRBJ1-1 gives the whole variable domain DGGITQSPKYLFRKEGQNVTLSCEQNLNHDAMYWYRQDPGQGLRLIYYSQIVNDFQKGDIAEGYSVSREKKESFPLTVTSAQKNPTAFYLCASSPTGGTEAFFGQGTRLTVV.

This sequence joins TRBV5-6 and TRBJ2-7; D possibly corresponds to TRBD1 (5 bases). From germline, CDR1 is SGHDT and CDR2 YYEEEE. V dropped 2 bases and J dropped 2 bases, with 8 bases sitting between them. The CDR3 covers 13 residues. The CDR3 coding sequence is TGTGCCAGCAGCTTAGGGGAAGCCTACGAGCAGTACTTC. Amino acids: CASSLGEAYEQYF.

Concerning this clone: At one of its ends the junction is not consistent with the germline gene, which may arise from a read error. This sequence joins TRBV27 and TRBJ2-1; 9 bases align to TRBD1. CDR1 and CDR2 from the germline V gene are MNHEY and SMNVEV (reference sequence). The CDR3 is 15 residues long. The CDR3 DNA follows: TGTGCCGGCAGGTCCGGGACAGGGAACTACAATGAGCAGTTCTTC. This codes for CAGRSGTGNYNEQFF.

The chain recombines TRBV5-4 with TRBJ2-3, with D possibly matching TRBD1 (5 bases). Per germline, CDR1 SGHNT and CDR2 YYREEE (reference sequence). Trimming stripped 1 base from V and 0 bases from J, with 9 bases between. The CDR3 totals 15 residues. Written as DNA, the CDR3 is TGTGCCAGCAGCTTGCACGACAGTAGCACAGATACGCAGTATTTT. It specifies CASSLHDSSTDTQYF.

CDR3 loop: CASRRSGSNDEQYF. DNA of the CDR3: TGTGCCAGCAGACGTAGCGGGAGTAATGACGAGCAGTACTTC. The chain recombines TRBV6-6 with TRBJ2-7, with 9 bases lining up with TRBD2. CDR1 is MNHNY, CDR2 SVGAGI, per germline (reference sequence). The trim removed 6 bases at V and 5 bases at J, leaving 8 bases unmatched. The CDR3 sequence is 14 residues long.

This clone appeared a single time. V gene TRBV30 combines with J gene TRBJ1-3, with a weak D call TRBD1 (6 bases). CDR1 and CDR2 from the germline V gene are GTSNPN and SVGIG (reference sequence). V lost 7 bases to trimming and J lost 2 bases, with 9 bases between them. The CDR3 is made up of 12 amino acids. The CDR3 region is CALDSTGNTIYF. The DNA of the CDR3 is TGTGCCTTGGACAGTACTGGAAACACCATATATTTT.

The chain employs TRBV6-1 and TRBJ1-3, with a weak D call TRBD1 (5 bases). Trimming removed 6 bases at V and 0 bases at J, with 18 bases between. The CDR3 contains 17 residues. CDR1 is MNHNS, CDR2 SASEGT, per germline. CDR3 protein: CASRENRGESSGNTIYF. CDR3 nucleotides: TGTGCCAGCAGGGAAAACCGAGGGGAGAGCTCTGGAAACACCATATATTTT.

The chain recombines TRBV28 with TRBJ1-5; unclear D gene. Germline CDR1 MDHEN, CDR2 SYDVKM. CDR3 size: 13 residues. V dropped 2 bases and J dropped 2 bases, with 4 bases sitting between them. CDR3 sequence (DNA): TGTGCCAGCAGTTTACAGGGCAATCAGCCCCAGCATTTT. It translates to CASSLQGNQPQHF.